This TCR beta chain comes out of a study of blood T cell repertoires in COVID-19. Clones were read by immunoSEQ multiplex PCR, and TCRdb kept only the in-frame ones, dropping some. The table has roughly 190,000 clones, roughly 84% seen once. Germline values: CDR1 SQVTM, CDR2 ANQGSEA. With V trimmed by 6 bases and J by 2 bases, 9 bases remained unmatched. This CDR3 region has 14 residues. The receptor comes from a woman aged 30 to 39 who had recovered from COVID-19. The sequencing input was PBMCs or T cells enriched from blood (not recorded which). This chain joins TRBV29-1 and TRBJ2-5, with TRBD2 matching over 7 bases. The CDR3: CSVPSAAGQETQYF. CDR3 coding DNA: TGCAGCGTCCCCTCGGCAGCGGGACAAGAGACCCAGTACTTC.